The clone carrying this T cell receptor (beta chain) appeared a single time. Antigen specificity is unknown. This specimen comes from a study of T cells after posttransplantation cyclophosphamide. Findings of the study overall: TRB overlap between skin or GI tissue T cells and blood was limited.

Generated by immunoSEQ multiplex PCR, the TCRdb table keeps only in-frame clones and is missing some. Among tens of thousands of clones, approximately 85% were seen once, and the ten largest hold about 6.3%. This CDR3 has 15 residues. V lost 7 bases and J lost 3; bases outside the gene matches: 8. Germline-derived CDR1 and CDR2 are MNHNS and SASEGT. The sequence was collected from an older woman with a blood cancer, CMV-positive, and with a related stem cell donor. V usage is TRBV6-1 and J usage is TRBJ1-2, with TRBD1 matching 10 bases. Sequenced: PBMCs. CDR3 protein: CASKMAGTGDYGYTF. DNA for the CDR3: TGTGCCAGCAAAATGGCCGGGACAGGGGACTATGGCTACACCTTC.